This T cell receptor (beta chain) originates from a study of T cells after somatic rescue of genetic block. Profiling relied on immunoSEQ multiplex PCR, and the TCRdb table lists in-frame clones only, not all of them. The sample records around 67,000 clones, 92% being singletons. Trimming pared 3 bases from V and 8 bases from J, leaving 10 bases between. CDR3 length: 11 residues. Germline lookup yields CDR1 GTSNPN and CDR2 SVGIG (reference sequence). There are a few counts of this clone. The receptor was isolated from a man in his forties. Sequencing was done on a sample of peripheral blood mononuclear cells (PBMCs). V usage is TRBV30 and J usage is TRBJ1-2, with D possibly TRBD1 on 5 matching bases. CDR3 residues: CAWSPGQGYTF. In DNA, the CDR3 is TGTGCCTGGAGCCCAGGGCAAGGCTACACCTTC.